One sample yielded the 22 T cell receptor beta chains listed below, sequenced in a study of patients and donors after allogeneic stem cell transplantation. TCRdb independently ran MiXCR on the RT-PCR reads; one entry per CDR3 protein. In the table there are a few hundred thousand distinct CDR3 sequences, roughly 38% of which are singletons. Source material: blood, either unsorted or a sorted T cell fraction (not recorded which). Source of these receptors: a human donor who was either an allogeneic HSCT recipient or a stem cell or donor lymphocyte infusion donor (not recorded which). It is not recorded whose cells these are; they may come from a transplant donor.

Remarks on this clonotype: Without the conserved terminal phenylalanine or tryptophan, this CDR3 likely stems from a read error. The chain has TRBV10-3 and TRBJ1-2; no definite D call. Germline CDR1 and CDR2: ENHRY and SYGVKD. The length of the CDR3 is 14 residues. V lost 4 bases, J lost 0 bases, and 9 bases lay in between. In nucleotides, the CDR3 is TGTGCCATCAGTGCGGCCGGCCCTAACTATGGCTACACCTAC. Protein: CAISAAGPNYGYTY.

This clonotype was seen just once. The V gene is TRBV5-5, the J gene TRBJ2-6, with D possibly called TRBD1 or TRBD2 (5 bases each). The CDR3 covers 17 residues. Deletions cut 2 bases from V and 0 bases from J, with 12 bases between. CDR1 SGHKS and CDR2 YYEKEE come from the germline V gene (reference sequence). CDR3 bases: TGTGCCAGCAGCTTTGGGACCGCTAGCTCTGGGGCCAACGTCCTGACTTTC. Translating gives CASSFGTASSGANVLTF.

This clonotype was recorded a few times. The chain links TRBV20-1 to TRBJ1-5, with D unresolved. With 5 bases removed from V and 5 bases from J, the gap between germline ends came to 10 bases. From germline, CDR1 is DFQATT and CDR2 SNEGSKA (reference sequence). This CDR3 spans 12 amino acids. The CDR3 nucleotides read TGCAGTGCTGGGATGAGGCATCAGCCCCAGCATTTT. Its protein product is CSAGMRHQPQHF.

Only a few counts were recorded for this clonotype. The chain employs TRBV3-1 and TRBJ1-1; D might be TRBD1 (6 bases). V was cut by 0 bases and J by 6 bases, with 11 bases left in between. The CDR3 length is 14 residues. CDR1 LGHDT and CDR2 YNNKEL come from the germline V gene (reference sequence). DNA for the CDR3: TGTGCCAGCAGCCAAGATTCTCGGGGGCCTGAAGCTTTCTTT. It translates to CASSQDSRGPEAFF.

This clonotype has more than one count but fewer than ten. The V call is TRBV5-1, the J call TRBJ1-2; no reliable D call. This CDR3 is built from 14 residues. The germline gives CDR1 SGHRS, CDR2 YFSETQ. V was cut by 0 bases and J by 3 bases, with 9 bases left in between. CDR3 in amino acids: CASSLGQLDYGYTF. For the CDR3, the DNA is TGCGCCAGCAGCTTGGGGCAGCTCGACTATGGCTACACCTTC.

V gene TRBV3-1 combines with J gene TRBJ2-1, with TRBD2 matching over 9 bases. V dropped 2 bases and J dropped 2; count of bases not matched to a gene: 4. The CDR3 extends over 16 amino acids. The germline V gene encodes CDR1 LGHDT and CDR2 YNNKEL (reference sequence). CDR3 in DNA: TGTGCCAGCAGCCAAAGGGCTAGCGGGACCTACAATGAGCAGTTCTTC. Residues: CASSQRASGTYNEQFF.

This clonotype was recorded a few times. The rearrangement links TRBV3-1 to TRBJ1-3, with D maybe TRBD1 (6 bases). V lost 4 bases and J lost 2, with 6 bases in between. CDR3 length: 13 residues. Germline loops: CDR1 LGHDT, CDR2 YNNKEL (reference sequence). Here the CDR3 reads CASSPGAGNTIYF. The CDR3 nucleotides read TGTGCCAGCAGCCCAGGGGCTGGAAACACCATATATTTT. Based on the CDR3 plus reference TRBV3-1 and TRBJ1-3, the full variable domain is DTAVSQTPKYLVTQMGNDKSIKCEQNLGHDTMYWYKQDSKKFLKIMFSYNNKELIINETVPNRFSPKSPDKAHLNLHINSLELGDSAVYFCASSPGAGNTIYFGEGSWLTVV.

The chain links TRBV7-9 to TRBJ1-1; 8 nucleotides agree with TRBD1. The length of the CDR3 is 15 residues. The germline V gene encodes CDR1 SEHNR and CDR2 FQNEAQ (reference sequence). J was trimmed by 1 base and V by 5 bases; bases with no gene match: 6. CDR3 protein: CASSPDRAKNTEAFF. The CDR3 DNA reads TGTGCCAGCAGCCCGGACAGGGCGAAGAACACTGAAGCTTTCTTT.

This chain links TRBV5-1 with TRBJ1-1; D uncertain. CDR3 size: 15 residues. Trimming took off 2 bases at V and 6 bases at J, with 17 bases between the two ends. The V gene's germline CDR1 is SGHRS and CDR2 YFSETQ. The CDR3 nucleotides are TGCGCCAGCAGCTTCCGGGAACCGGGCACGGCTGAAGCTTTCTTT. Translating gives CASSFREPGTAEAFF.

This clonotype has a handful of counts. The chain employs TRBV6-6 and TRBJ1-5, with D possibly being TRBD1 (6 bases). Germline V gives CDR1 MNHNY, CDR2 SVGAGI (reference sequence). This CDR3 has 13 residues. The germline V and J ends were trimmed by 4 bases and 6 bases, with 10 bases remaining between them. The CDR3 DNA follows: TGTGCCAGCAGTTCCCAGGGGTTTCAGCCCCAGCATTTT. Its protein product is CASSSQGFQPQHF.

The chain has TRBV19 and TRBJ1-1; D remains ambiguous. The CDR3 totals 14 residues. The ends were cut back, 6 bases at V and 0 bases at J, with 11 bases in the middle. From germline, CDR1 is LNHDA and CDR2 SQIVND (reference sequence). The CDR3 is CASRPTAMNTEAFF. The CDR3 DNA sequence: TGTGCCAGTAGACCCACAGCGATGAACACTGAAGCTTTCTTT.

This clonotype was recorded a few times. CDR3: CASSLGGGQRTEAFF. CDR3 nucleotide sequence: TGTGCCAGCAGCTTGGGTGGGGGGCAGAGGACTGAAGCTTTCTTT. This rearrangement joins TRBV5-6 to TRBJ1-1; D is perhaps TRBD1 (6 bases). CDR1 is SGHDT, CDR2 YYEEEE, per germline. V lost 0 bases and J lost 5, with 14 bases in between. CDR3 size: 15 residues. The variable domain in full, completed from reference TRBV5-6 and TRBJ1-1, reads DAGVTQSPTHLIKTRGQQVTLRCSPKSGHDTVSWYQQALGQGPQFIFQYYEEEERQRGNFPDRFSGHQFPNYSSELNVNALLLGDSALYLCASSLGGGQRTEAFFGQGTRLTVV.

The chain couples TRBV9 to TRBJ2-3; D not certain. Trimming removed 6 bases at V and 0 bases at J, with 11 bases between. This CDR3 has 14 residues. Looked up from germline, CDR1 is SGDLS and CDR2 is YYNGEE. CDR3: CASNPEGSTDTQYF. The CDR3 nucleotides read TGTGCCAGCAACCCGGAAGGGAGCACAGATACGCAGTATTTT. Filled out from reference TRBV9 and TRBJ2-3, the complete variable domain reads DSGVTQTPKHLITATGQRVTLRCSPRSGDLSVYWYQQSLDQGLQFLIQYYNGEERAKGNILERFSAQQFPDLHSELNLSSLELGDSALYFCASNPEGSTDTQYFGPGTRLTVL.

The rearrangement joins TRBV5-5 to TRBJ1-4, with unresolved D. CDR3 length: 14 amino acids. Germline CDR1 is SGHKS and CDR2 is YYEKEE (reference sequence). V lost 0 bases and J lost 8, with 11 bases in between. The CDR3 region has the DNA TGTGCCAGCAGCTTGGGGGTTCCTCAGGAAAAACTGTTTTTT. Translating it yields CASSLGVPQEKLFF.

CDR3 in DNA: TGTGCCAGCAGCACACGGACCCTCTCTGGAAACACCATATATTTT. Protein sequence: CASSTRTLSGNTIYF. The chain joins TRBV7-9 to TRBJ1-3; D call uncertain. The germline CDR1 and CDR2 sequences are SEHNR and FQNEAQ (reference sequence). The CDR3 runs 15 residues. Between the trimmed V and J ends, which lost 5 bases and 0 bases, there was a span of 11 bases.

The chain links TRBV10-3 to TRBJ2-2, with D unclear. Trimming removed 10 bases at V and 5 bases at J, with 8 bases between. The CDR3 totals 11 residues. CDR1 is ENHRY and CDR2 is SYGVKD in the germline V gene. The CDR3 protein is CATHGTGELFF. DNA of the CDR3: TGTGCCACCCACGGAACCGGGGAGCTGTTTTTT.

The chain carries TRBV4-2 and TRBJ2-1; TRBD2 matches 12 bases. V was clipped by 2 bases and J by 4 bases; unmatched bases: 6. The length of the CDR3 is 17 residues. CDR1 and CDR2 from the germline V gene are LGHNA and YNFKEQ. The CDR3 DNA sequence: TGTGCCAGCAGCCAATCGACTAGCGGGGGATCGTACAATGAGCAGTTCTTC. This gives the protein CASSQSTSGGSYNEQFF.

V is TRBV5-1 and J is TRBJ1-3; D unresolved. Looked up from germline, CDR1 is SGHRS and CDR2 is YFSETQ. V was clipped by 7 bases and J by 2 bases, with 10 bases between them. The CDR3 length is 13 residues. In DNA, the CDR3 is TGCGCCAGCGGAGCTGTCCCTGGAAACACCATATATTTT. Translated: CASGAVPGNTIYF.

There are a few counts of this clonotype. The chain combines TRBV5-6 with TRBJ1-1; D uncertain. The V end lost 8 bases, the J end lost 3 bases, and 14 bases lay between the germline ends. Germline CDR1 reads SGHDT; CDR2 reads YYEEEE. The CDR3 length is 13 residues. The DNA for the CDR3 is TGTGCCAGTTATTCAAACCGCTACACTGAAGCTTTCTTT. The encoded protein is CASYSNRYTEAFF.

There are a few counts of this clonotype. The CDR3 DNA sequence: TGCGCCAGCAACCAGGGGGCTAACTATGGCTACACCTTC. Its translation: CASNQGANYGYTF. The J gene is TRBJ1-2, the V gene TRBV5-1, with 7 bases matching TRBD1. CDR3 length equals 13 residues. Looked up from germline, CDR1 is SGHRS and CDR2 is YFSETQ. Trimming at V came to 6 bases and at J to 0 bases, leaving 2 bases not matched to a gene.

This sequence joins TRBV18 and TRBJ1-2, with 10 bases that match TRBD1. The CDR3 has 15 residues. The V gene end was trimmed by 3 bases and the J gene end by 6 bases; junction bases not matched to a gene: 7. CDR1 is KGHSH, CDR2 LQKENI, per germline. The CDR3 region is CASSPSLGQGNGYTF. The DNA of the CDR3 is TGTGCCAGCTCACCCAGCCTGGGACAGGGGAATGGCTACACCTTC.

This chain links TRBV29-1 with TRBJ2-7; D is unresolved. Germline V gives CDR1 SQVTM, CDR2 ANQGSEA. This CDR3 is built from 13 residues. V lost 4 bases, J lost 2 bases, and 12 bases lay in between. CDR3 DNA: TGCAGCGTTGCCCCGGGCCGAACCTACGAGCAGTACTTC. Residues: CSVAPGRTYEQYF.